The 13 T cell receptor beta chains below were found in one sample sequenced in a study of cytomegalovirus exposure and HLA in healthy donors (dated by TCRdb to the late 2010s). Library construction relied on the immunoSEQ multiplex PCR assay. For the multiplex PCR, a mixture combining 60 forward primers for TCR Vbeta segments and 13 reverse primers for TCR Jbeta segments was used. Imported from immuneACCESS, the table was reduced by TCRdb to in-frame sequences with V and J called. These copies leave out some clones; in studies compared against another copy, an unresolved V gene accounts for under half, and the cause of the remainder is not known. The sample records over 150,000 clones, 70% to 90% of which are singletons. Of the sample, about 0.9% is held by the ten largest clones. The specimen sequenced was PBMCs. The receptor source for this set is a woman in her twenties or thirties in good health and CMV-seronegative.

The V and J genes are TRBV7-9 and TRBJ2-4, with 8 bases fitting TRBD1. The CDR3 contains 16 residues. Germline CDR1 is SEHNR and CDR2 is FQNEAQ (reference sequence). J lost 8 bases, V lost 6 bases, and 15 bases had no gene match. The CDR3 sequence: CASSRTGSSLLDIQYF. For the CDR3, the DNA is TGTGCCAGCAGTCGGACAGGGTCCTCCCTGTTGGACATTCAGTACTTC.

V and J are TRBV4-3 and TRBJ1-2; TRBD1 is a possible D gene (5 bases). Per the germline V gene, CDR1 is LGHNA and CDR2 is YSLEER. V was cut by 0 bases and J by 3 bases, with 11 bases left in between. The CDR3 contains 15 residues. The CDR3 DNA reads as TGCGCCAGCAGCCAAGATAGGGGATATTACTATGGCTACACCTTC. This sequence encodes CASSQDRGYYYGYTF.

In its sample, this clone was seen once. This chain links TRBV5-6 with TRBJ1-5; 10 bases line up with TRBD1. The V gene's germline CDR1 is SGHDT and CDR2 YYEEEE. Losses at the gene ends were 0 bases for V and 5 bases for J; bases not matched to a gene: 5. The CDR3 is 16 residues long. CDR3 sequence: CASSLGDRGRDQPQHF. The DNA of the CDR3 is TGTGCCAGCAGCTTGGGGGACAGGGGACGGGATCAGCCCCAGCATTTT.

The chain is built from TRBV18 and TRBJ1-1; D is undetermined. Trimming cost V 1 base and J 0 bases, with 15 bases left between them. Per the germline V gene, CDR1 is KGHSH and CDR2 is LQKENI. There are 17 residues in the CDR3. The CDR3 loop reads CASSPRGQPPLNTEAFF. The CDR3, as DNA: TGTGCCAGCTCACCACGAGGGCAGCCGCCCTTGAACACTGAAGCTTTCTTT.

This clone was seen a few times. For the CDR3, the DNA is TGTGCCAGTGGTCAGACAGGCAAAACCTACAATGAGCAGTTCTTC. This translates into CASGQTGKTYNEQFF. The chain is built from TRBV2 and TRBJ2-1, with a tentative D call TRBD1 (6 bases). The ends were cut back, 9 bases at V and 2 bases at J, with 17 bases in the middle. Germline V gene data show CDR1 as SNHLY and CDR2 as FYNNEI. The CDR3 is 15 amino acids.

This clone was observed a handful of times. V and J are TRBV2 and TRBJ1-1, with a tentative D call TRBD1 (5 bases). In germline, CDR1 is SNHLY, CDR2 FYNNEI. The CDR3 runs to 15 residues. V lost 7 bases and J lost 0, with 15 bases in between. CDR3: CASTGQGAMNTEAFF. The CDR3 coding sequence is TGTGCCAGCACAGGCCAGGGCGCGATGAACACTGAAGCTTTCTTT.

The chain employs TRBV18 and TRBJ1-3, with D hard to call. The CDR3 totals 17 residues. Germline loops: CDR1 KGHSH, CDR2 LQKENI. The ends were cut back, 3 bases at V and 0 bases at J, with 15 bases in the middle. CDR3 bases: TGTGCCAGCTCACCCGGGCGGAGGGAATTCTCTGGAAACACCATATATTTT. Translated, it gives CASSPGRREFSGNTIYF. Full variable domain (remainder filled in from reference TRBV18 and TRBJ1-3): NAGVMQNPRHLVRRRGQEARLRCSPMKGHSHVYWYRQLPEEGLKFMVYLQKENIIDESGMPKERFSAEFPKEGPSILRIQQVVRGDSAAYFCASSPGRREFSGNTIYFGEGSWLTVV.

V gene TRBV18 combines with J gene TRBJ1-5; TRBD1 matches at 7 bases. V shed 2 bases and J 4 bases; nucleotides not matched to a gene: 2. The CDR3 is 14 amino acids. Germline V gene data show CDR1 as KGHSH and CDR2 as LQKENI. CDR3 bases: TGTGCCAGCTCACCAGGGGGACAGAATCAGCCCCAGCATTTT. Its translation: CASSPGGQNQPQHF.

The chain recombines TRBV10-1 with TRBJ2-1; D unresolved. Trimming left V 6 bases short and J 0 bases short, with 6 bases between. The CDR3 is 13 amino acids. CDR1 is WNHNN, CDR2 SYGVQD, per germline (reference sequence). The CDR3 nucleotides read TGCGCCAGCAGCACAAGCTCCTACAATGAGCAGTTCTTC. Translating it yields CASSTSSYNEQFF.

This clone has only one observation. The genes are TRBV6-5 and TRBJ1-2; no definite D call. Germline values: CDR1 MNHEY, CDR2 SVGAGI. The CDR3 spans 15 residues. V gave up 2 bases and J gave up 3 bases, with 13 bases separating them. The CDR3 loop reads CASSYTSARDYGYTF. In nucleotides, the CDR3 is TGTGCCAGCAGTTACACCAGCGCCAGAGACTATGGCTACACCTTC.

This chain uses TRBV28 with TRBJ1-1; 10 bases align to TRBD1. Trimming at V came to 5 bases and at J to 6 bases, leaving 12 bases not matched to a gene. Germline loops: CDR1 MDHEN, CDR2 SYDVKM. The length of the CDR3 is 16 residues. This CDR3 is CASSRRSGQGMSEAFF. CDR3 in DNA: TGTGCCAGCAGTCGACGATCGGGACAGGGGATGTCTGAAGCTTTCTTT.

V and J are TRBV18 and TRBJ1-5; 7 nucleotides agree with TRBD1. Per the germline V gene, CDR1 is KGHSH and CDR2 is LQKENI. V dropped 5 bases and J dropped 3; count of bases not matched to a gene: 10. The CDR3 is 16 amino acids. The CDR3 here is CASSATTGVINQPQHF. The DNA of the CDR3 is TGTGCCAGCTCAGCTACAACAGGGGTTATCAATCAGCCCCAGCATTTT.

The rearrangement links TRBV20-1 to TRBJ1-1; maybe TRBD1 (5 bases). The CDR3 sequence is 11 residues long. Trimming took off 6 bases at V and 4 bases at J, with 9 bases between the two ends. Looked up from germline, CDR1 is DFQATT and CDR2 is SNEGSKA (reference sequence). CDR3 coding DNA: TGCAGTGCCCGGGGGGGCACTGAAGCTTTCTTT. Translated, it gives CSARGGTEAFF.